This T cell receptor beta chain was obtained from a study of blood T cell repertoires in COVID-19. Only in-frame clones appear in the TCRdb table, and some are missing; sequencing was by immunoSEQ multiplex PCR. The sample includes 300,000 to 350,000 clones, roughly 87% of them seen just once. Germline assignment: CDR1 SGHTA and CDR2 FQGNSA. This CDR3 has 15 amino acids. The junction had 6 bases not matched to a gene; V was cut back by 6 bases and J by 6 bases. This chain uses TRBV7-2 with TRBJ2-1, with TRBD2 matching over 12 bases. The clonotype was recovered from a man aged 25 to 40 with COVID-19, enrolled during active disease. Sequenced: peripheral blood. CDR3 sequence reads: CASSYLAGGPNEQFF. The CDR3 coding sequence is TGTGCCAGCAGTTACCTAGCGGGGGGGCCCAATGAGCAGTTCTTC. The full variable domain, rest sourced from reference TRBV7-2 and TRBJ2-1, is GAGVSQSPSNKVTEKGKDVELRCDPISGHTALYWYRQSLGQGLEFLIYFQGNSAPDKSGLPSDRFSAERTGGSVSTLTIQRTQQEDSAVYLCASSYLAGGPNEQFFGPGTRLTVL.